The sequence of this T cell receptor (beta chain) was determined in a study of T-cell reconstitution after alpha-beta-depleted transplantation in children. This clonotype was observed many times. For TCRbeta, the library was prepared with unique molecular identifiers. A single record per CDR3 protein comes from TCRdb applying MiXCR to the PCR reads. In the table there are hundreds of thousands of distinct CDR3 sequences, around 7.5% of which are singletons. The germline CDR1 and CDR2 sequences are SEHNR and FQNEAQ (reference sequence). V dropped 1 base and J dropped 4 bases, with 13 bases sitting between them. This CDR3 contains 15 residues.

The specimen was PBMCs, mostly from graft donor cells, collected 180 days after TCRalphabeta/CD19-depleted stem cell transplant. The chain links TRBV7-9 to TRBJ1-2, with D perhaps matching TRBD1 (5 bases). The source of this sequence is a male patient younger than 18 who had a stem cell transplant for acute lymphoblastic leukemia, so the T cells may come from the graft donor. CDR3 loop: CASSLDFRGIYGYTF. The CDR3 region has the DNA TGTGCCAGCAGCTTAGATTTTCGGGGGATCTATGGCTACACCTTC.